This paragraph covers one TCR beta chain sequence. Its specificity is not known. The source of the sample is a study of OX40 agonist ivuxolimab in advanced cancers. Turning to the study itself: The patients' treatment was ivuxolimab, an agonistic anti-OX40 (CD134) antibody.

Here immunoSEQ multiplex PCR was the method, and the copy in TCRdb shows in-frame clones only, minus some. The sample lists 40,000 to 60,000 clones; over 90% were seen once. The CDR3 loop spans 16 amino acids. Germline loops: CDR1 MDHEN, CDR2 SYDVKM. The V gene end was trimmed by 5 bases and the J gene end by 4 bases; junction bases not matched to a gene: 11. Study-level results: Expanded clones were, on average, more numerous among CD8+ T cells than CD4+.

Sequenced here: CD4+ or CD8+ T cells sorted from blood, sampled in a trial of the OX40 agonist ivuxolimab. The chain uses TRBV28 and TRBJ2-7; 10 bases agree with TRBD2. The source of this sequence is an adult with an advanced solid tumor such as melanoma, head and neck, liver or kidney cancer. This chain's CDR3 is CASSARPTSGVYEQYV. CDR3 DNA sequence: TGTGCCAGCAGTGCCCGCCCTACTAGCGGGGTTTACGAGCAGTACGTC.